A selection of T cell receptor beta chains follows, all from one sample in a study of regulatory T cells in long-lasting Graves disease. TCRdb ran MiXCR on the multiplex PCR reads and lists one entry per CDR3 protein. The sample lists about 610,000 distinct CDR3 sequences, 15% to 20% seen once, with about 12% in the top ten. These same data were also listed under a study on T cells in Graves' hyperthyroidism and ophthalmopathy.

The sample here was peripheral blood mononuclear cells (PBMCs), taken at new diagnosis, from a patient treated with antithyroid drugs. The receptors were sampled from a man aged 18 to 29 with Graves disease. Each CDR3 is given with its conserved first and last residue. D genes are given only for firm matches. Size is omitted from some rows. Given values are once, few, many or a class for expanded clones.

v_gene	abundance	j_gene	d_gene	CDR3nt	CDR3aa
TRBV6-5	many	TRBJ1-6	TRBD1	TGTGCCAGCAGTTACCCCCAGGGGGCAAGAGGTTCACCCCTCCACTTT	CASSYPQGARGSPLHF
TRBV6-1	many	TRBJ2-2	TRBD1	TGTGCCAGCAGTCTCCAGGGGGCCGACACCGGGGAGCTGTTTTTT	CASSLQGADTGELFF
TRBV18	many	TRBJ1-1	TRBD1	TGTGCCAGCTCACCAGTGCAGGGGGCGAACACTGAAGCTTTCTTT	CASSPVQGANTEAFF
TRBV12-3/TRBV12-4	once	TRBJ1-1	-	TGTGCCAGCAGTTTAATGGGGGCGGTCGGGAACACTGAAGCTTTCTTT	CASSLMGAVGNTEAFF
TRBV7-9	many	TRBJ2-1	TRBD2	TGTGCCAGCAGCTTGGGTGCGGGGACTAGCGGGAGGAATGAGCAGTTCTTC	CASSLGAGTSGRNEQFF
TRBV19	-	TRBJ2-7	TRBD2	TGTGCCAGTAGTCCCCGGGGACTAGGGGGCTACGAGCAGTACTTC	CASSPRGLGGYEQYF
TRBV6-1	few	TRBJ1-1	TRBD1	TGTGCCAGCATTCGGAGCAGGGGGAGGGACACTGAAGCTTTCTTT	CASIRSRGRDTEAFF
TRBV2	many	TRBJ2-3	TRBD1	TGTGCCAGCAGTGTTCGGACAGGGGGTGCAGATACGCAGTATTTT	CASSVRTGGADTQYF
TRBV6-1	-	TRBJ1-1	TRBD1	TGTGCCAGCAGTGAGCAACAGGGGGCTCAGACTGAAGCTTTCTTT	CASSEQQGAQTEAFF
TRBV14	-	TRBJ2-7	-	TGTGCCAGCAGCCAAGCCCTGACAGGCTACGAGCAGTACTTC	CASSQALTGYEQYF
TRBV20-1	-	TRBJ2-7	TRBD1	TGCAGTGTCACCGGGACAGTATTGACCTACGAGCAGTACTTC	CSVTGTVLTYEQYF
TRBV28	many	TRBJ2-7	-	TGTGCCAGCAGTACAAACGGGGCAGGTTCCAACGAGCAGTACTTC	CASSTNGAGSNEQYF
TRBV7-9	many	TRBJ2-1	TRBD2	TGTGCCAGCAGCGCCGGGACTAGCGGAAACAATGAGCAGTTCTTC	CASSAGTSGNNEQFF
TRBV11-2	few	TRBJ2-1	-	TGTGCCAGCAGCTTGTTATTGGTACCAGGGTCCCACAATGAGCAGTTCTTC	CASSLLLVPGSHNEQFF
TRBV9	-	TRBJ2-3	-	TGTGCCAGCAGCGCCCGGACCGGGGAATTCACAGATACGCAGTATTTT	CASSARTGEFTDTQYF
TRBV28	many	TRBJ2-7	-	TGTGCCAGCAGTCCCAACCCCTACGAGCAGTACTTC	CASSPNPYEQYF
TRBV20-1	-	TRBJ2-7	TRBD1	TGCAGTGTTAAGACAGGGGAGCATTTCGAGCAGTACTTC	CSVKTGEHFEQYF
TRBV15	many	TRBJ2-5	-	TGTGCCACCAGCAGAGATCGAGGGGCTGGAGAGACCCAGTACTTC	CATSRDRGAGETQYF
TRBV11-2	many	TRBJ2-5	-	TGTGCCAGCAGCTTAATCCCGGTTGCGGAGACCCAGTACTTC	CASSLIPVAETQYF
TRBV5-1	-	TRBJ2-4	TRBD1	TGCGCCAGCAGCCGCTCAGGGGGCCTACTAGGTAGGCCCTCCATTCAGTACTTC	CASSRSGGLLGRPSIQYF
TRBV12-3/TRBV12-4	many	TRBJ1-2	TRBD1	TGTGCCAGCAGTTTAGCGCCTGGGACAGATGGCTACACCTTC	CASSLAPGTDGYTF
TRBV19	many	TRBJ2-5	TRBD1	TGTGCCAGTAGTACCACTGCCGGGACAGGGGGCAGAGAGACCCAGTACTTC	CASSTTAGTGGRETQYF
TRBV7-8	few	TRBJ2-7	TRBD2	TGTGCCAGCAGCTTTCTGCGGGGGGGAAGGGAGCAGTACTTC	CASSFLRGGREQYF
TRBV12-3/TRBV12-4	-	TRBJ2-7	TRBD2	TGTGCCAGCAGCCAAAGCGGGAGCGTCTACGAGCAGTACTTC	CASSQSGSVYEQYF
TRBV7-9	many	TRBJ2-1	-	TGTGCCAGCAGCCCCATCTCCTGGACAGCGTACAATGAGCAGTTCTTC	CASSPISWTAYNEQFF
TRBV12-3/TRBV12-4	many	TRBJ1-2	-	TGTGCCAGCAGTTTCTGGGGGGAAGACTATGGCTACACCTTC	CASSFWGEDYGYTF